This T cell receptor (beta chain) was profiled in a study of T cell changes during pregnancy in multiple sclerosis. The ends were cut back, 3 bases at V and 4 bases at J, with 22 bases in the middle. The CDR3 spans 17 residues. Germline V lookup: CDR1 SGDLS, CDR2 YYNGEE. TCRdb's copy holds only in-frame clones and misses some; the assay was immunoSEQ multiplex PCR. The table lists 20,000 to 25,000 clones, approximately 86% of them singletons. The input for sequencing was CD8+ T cells from peripheral blood mononuclear cells, taken in the first trimester of pregnancy. The receptor was isolated from a female donor in good health, enrolled as a control in a pregnancy study. The rearrangement links TRBV9 to TRBJ1-1, with D perhaps TRBD1 (5 bases). Here the CDR3 reads CASSASSVSVGGTEAFF. CDR3 bases: TGTGCCAGCAGCGCGAGTAGTGTGAGCGTGGGGGGCACTGAAGCTTTCTTT.